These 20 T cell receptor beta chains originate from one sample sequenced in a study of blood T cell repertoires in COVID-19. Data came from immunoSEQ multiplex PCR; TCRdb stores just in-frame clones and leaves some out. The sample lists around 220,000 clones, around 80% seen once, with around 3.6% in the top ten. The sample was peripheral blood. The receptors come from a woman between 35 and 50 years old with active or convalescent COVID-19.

The CDR3 sequence: CASSYSGTGYNQPQHF. CDR3 sequence (DNA): TGTGCCAGCAGTTACTCCGGGACAGGGTACAATCAGCCCCAGCATTTT. The chain couples TRBV6-2 or TRBV6-3 to TRBJ1-5; 9 bases map to TRBD1. V lost 0 bases, J lost 3 bases, and 3 bases stayed unmatched. CDR1 MNHEY and CDR2 SVGEGT come from the germline V gene. The CDR3 sequence is 16 residues long.

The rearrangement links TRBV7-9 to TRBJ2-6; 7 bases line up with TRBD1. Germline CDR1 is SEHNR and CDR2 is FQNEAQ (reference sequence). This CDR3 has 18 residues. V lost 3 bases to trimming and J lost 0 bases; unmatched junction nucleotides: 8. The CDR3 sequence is CASSFEGTVLSGANVLTF. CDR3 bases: TGTGCCAGCAGCTTCGAGGGGACAGTCCTCTCTGGGGCCAACGTCCTGACTTTC.

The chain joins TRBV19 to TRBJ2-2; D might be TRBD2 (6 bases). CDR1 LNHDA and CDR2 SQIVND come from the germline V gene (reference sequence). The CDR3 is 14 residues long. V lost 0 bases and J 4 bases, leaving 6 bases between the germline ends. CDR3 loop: CASSIDGGTGELFF. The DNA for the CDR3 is TGTGCCAGTAGTATAGACGGGGGCACCGGGGAGCTGTTTTTT. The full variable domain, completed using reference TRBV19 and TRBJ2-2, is DGGITQSPKYLFRKEGQNVTLSCEQNLNHDAMYWYRQDPGQGLRLIYYSQIVNDFQKGDIAEGYSVSREKKESFPLTVTSAQKNPTAFYLCASSIDGGTGELFFGEGSRLTVL.

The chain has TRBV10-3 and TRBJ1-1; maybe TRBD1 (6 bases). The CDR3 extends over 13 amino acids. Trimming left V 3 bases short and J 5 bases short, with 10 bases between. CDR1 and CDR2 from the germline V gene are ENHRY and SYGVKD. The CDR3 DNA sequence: TGTGCCATCAGTGATCCAGGGGAAACTGAAGCTTTCTTT. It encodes CAISDPGETEAFF.

DNA of the CDR3: TGTGCCAGCAGTCTGGCCGACTCCTATAATTCACCCCTCCACTTT. Translated, it gives CASSLADSYNSPLHF. The V gene is TRBV28, the J gene TRBJ1-6, with D unclear. CDR3 length: 15 residues. Germline CDR1 reads MDHEN; CDR2 reads SYDVKM. The ends were cut back, 5 bases at V and 0 bases at J, with 8 bases in the middle.

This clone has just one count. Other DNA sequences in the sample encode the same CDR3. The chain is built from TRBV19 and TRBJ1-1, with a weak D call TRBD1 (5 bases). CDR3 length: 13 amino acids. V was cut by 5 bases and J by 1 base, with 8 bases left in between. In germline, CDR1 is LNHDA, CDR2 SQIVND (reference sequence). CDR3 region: CASSLGPNTEAFF. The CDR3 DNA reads TGTGCCAGTAGTTTGGGGCCGAACACTGAAGCTTTCTTT.

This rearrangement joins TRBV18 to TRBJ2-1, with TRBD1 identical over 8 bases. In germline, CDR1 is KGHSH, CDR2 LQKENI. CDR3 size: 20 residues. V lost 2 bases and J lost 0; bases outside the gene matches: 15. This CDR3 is CASSPGVGTGPSSSYNEQFF. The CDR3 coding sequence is TGTGCCAGCTCACCAGGGGTCGGGACAGGACCTTCCAGCTCCTACAATGAGCAGTTCTTC.

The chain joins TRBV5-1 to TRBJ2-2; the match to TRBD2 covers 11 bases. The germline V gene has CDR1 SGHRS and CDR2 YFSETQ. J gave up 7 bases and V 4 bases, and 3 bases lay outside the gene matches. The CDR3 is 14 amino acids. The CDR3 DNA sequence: TGCGCCAGCAGCCCCGGGACTAGCGGCGGGGAGCTGTTTTTT. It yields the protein CASSPGTSGGELFF.

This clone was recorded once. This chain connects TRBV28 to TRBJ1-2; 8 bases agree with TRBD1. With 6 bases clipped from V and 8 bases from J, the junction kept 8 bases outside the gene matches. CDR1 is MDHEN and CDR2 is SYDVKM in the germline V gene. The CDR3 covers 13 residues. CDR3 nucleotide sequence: TGTGCCAGCAGCAATACAGGGGGGGACGGCTACACCTTC. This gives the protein CASSNTGGDGYTF.

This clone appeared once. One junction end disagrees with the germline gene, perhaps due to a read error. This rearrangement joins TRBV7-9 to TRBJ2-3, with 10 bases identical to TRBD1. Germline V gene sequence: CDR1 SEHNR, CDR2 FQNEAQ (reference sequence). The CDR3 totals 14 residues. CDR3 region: CASSLTGGTDTQYF. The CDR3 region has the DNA TGTGCCAGCAGCTTGACAGGGGGCACCGATACGCAGTATTTT.

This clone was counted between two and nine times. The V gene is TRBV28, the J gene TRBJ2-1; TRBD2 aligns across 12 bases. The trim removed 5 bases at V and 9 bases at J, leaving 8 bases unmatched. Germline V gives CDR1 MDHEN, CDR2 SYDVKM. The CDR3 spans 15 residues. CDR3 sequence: CASSTRTSGAVEQFF. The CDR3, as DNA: TGTGCCAGCAGTACGCGGACTAGCGGGGCGGTTGAGCAGTTCTTC.

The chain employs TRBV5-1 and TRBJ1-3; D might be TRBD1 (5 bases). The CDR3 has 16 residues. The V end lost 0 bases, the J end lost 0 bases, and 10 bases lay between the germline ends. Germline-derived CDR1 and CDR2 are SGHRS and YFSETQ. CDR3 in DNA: TGCGCCAGCAGCTTGGCGGGGGGGAGCTCTGGAAACACCATATATTTT. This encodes CASSLAGGSSGNTIYF. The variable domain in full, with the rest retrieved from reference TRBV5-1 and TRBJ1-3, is KAGVTQTPRYLIKTRGQQVTLSCSPISGHRSVSWYQQTPGQGLQFLFEYFSETQRNKGNFPGRFSGRQFSNSRSEMNVSTLELGDSALYLCASSLAGGSSGNTIYFGEGSWLTVV.

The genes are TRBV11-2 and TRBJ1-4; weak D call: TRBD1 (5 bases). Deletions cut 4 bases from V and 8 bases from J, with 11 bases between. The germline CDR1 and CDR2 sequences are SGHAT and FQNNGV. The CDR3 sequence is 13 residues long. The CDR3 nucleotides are TGTGCCAGCAGCTGGGGGGGGGAAGAAAAACTGTTTTTT. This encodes CASSWGGEEKLFF.

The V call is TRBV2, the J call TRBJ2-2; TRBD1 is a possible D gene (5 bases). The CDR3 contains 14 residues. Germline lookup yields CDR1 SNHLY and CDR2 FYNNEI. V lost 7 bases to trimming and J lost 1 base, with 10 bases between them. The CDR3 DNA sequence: TGTGCCAGCAAAGGGGCACGGAACACCGGGGAGCTGTTTTTT. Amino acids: CASKGARNTGELFF.

The CDR3 DNA follows: TGTGCCAGCAGCGCCCATACCGGACTGACCACCGGGGAGCTGTTTTTT. Translating it yields CASSAHTGLTTGELFF. The chain combines TRBV9 with TRBJ2-2; D is possibly TRBD2 (5 bases). Trimming took off 3 bases at V and 4 bases at J, with 16 bases between the two ends. Germline V lookup: CDR1 SGDLS, CDR2 YYNGEE. The CDR3 totals 16 residues.

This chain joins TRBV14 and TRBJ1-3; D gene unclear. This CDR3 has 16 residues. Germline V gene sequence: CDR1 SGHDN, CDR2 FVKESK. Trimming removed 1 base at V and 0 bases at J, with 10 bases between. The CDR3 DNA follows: TGTGCCAGCAGCCAAGTCGCCGGGAACTCTGGAAACACCATATATTTT. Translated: CASSQVAGNSGNTIYF.

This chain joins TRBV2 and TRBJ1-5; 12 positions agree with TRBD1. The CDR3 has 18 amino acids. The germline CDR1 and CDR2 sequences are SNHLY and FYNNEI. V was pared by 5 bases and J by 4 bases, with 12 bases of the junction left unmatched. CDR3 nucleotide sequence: TGTGCCAGCAGTAAGCCGGGACAGGGGGCGTTAGGGAATCAGCCCCAGCATTTT. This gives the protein CASSKPGQGALGNQPQHF.

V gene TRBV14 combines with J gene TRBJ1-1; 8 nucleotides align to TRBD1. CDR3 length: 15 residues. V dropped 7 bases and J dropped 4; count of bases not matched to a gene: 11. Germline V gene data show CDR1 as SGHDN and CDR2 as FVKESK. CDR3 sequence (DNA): TGTGCCAGCAAAGATCAGGGGGCGCCTGGCACTGAAGCTTTCTTT. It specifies CASKDQGAPGTEAFF.

The CDR3: CASSQTGFNQPQHF. As DNA, the CDR3 is TGTGCCAGCAGCCAAACAGGGTTCAATCAGCCCCAGCATTTT. The V call is TRBV25-1, the J call TRBJ1-5; tentatively, D is TRBD1 (6 bases). V shed 6 bases and J shed 3 bases, with 12 bases lying between them. Germline V gene lookup returns CDR1 MGHDK and CDR2 SYGVNS. The CDR3 spans 14 residues.

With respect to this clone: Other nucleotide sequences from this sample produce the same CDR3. This chain's CDR3 is CASSLAGLTDTQYF. DNA for the CDR3: TGCGCCAGCAGCTTGGCCGGGTTAACAGATACGCAGTATTTT. The V call is TRBV5-1, the J call TRBJ2-3; D remains unclear. The CDR3 runs 14 residues. Germline V lookup: CDR1 SGHRS, CDR2 YFSETQ. Trimming removed 0 bases at V and 3 bases at J, with 8 bases between.